The 29 T cell receptor beta chains presented below share a single source sample, sequenced in a study of blood T cell repertoires in COVID-19. Clones were sequenced by immunoSEQ multiplex PCR, and TCRdb holds only the in-frame ones, with some missing. Of 45,000 to 65,000 clones listed, 75% to 85% are singletons. The sample was peripheral blood. These TCRs come from a woman aged 60 to 75 with acute or convalescent COVID-19.

The sample holds a few counts of this clone. This chain uses TRBV18 with TRBJ1-2; the D gene is possibly TRBD1 (5 bases). V lost 2 bases and J lost 4, with 8 bases in between. The CDR3 is 13 amino acids. From germline, CDR1 is KGHSH and CDR2 LQKENI. CDR3 sequence (DNA): TGTGCCAGCTCACCAAGACAGAGCTATGGCTACACCTTC. It specifies CASSPRQSYGYTF.

This clone was counted once. The V gene is TRBV11-2, the J gene TRBJ2-5; 12 positions agree with TRBD2. The V gene's germline CDR1 is SGHAT and CDR2 FQNNGV. The CDR3 extends over 15 amino acids. Trimming cost V 8 bases and J 0 bases; bases outside gene matches: 4. The CDR3 sequence is CASRRLAGDQETQYF. CDR3 coding DNA: TGTGCCAGCCGAAGACTAGCGGGGGACCAAGAGACCCAGTACTTC. Looking up the rest from reference TRBV11-2 and TRBJ2-5 gives the full variable domain: EAGVAQSPRYKIIEKRQSVAFWCNPISGHATLYWYQQILGQGPKLLIQFQNNGVVDDSQLPKDRFSAERLKGVDSTLKIQPAKLEDSAVYLCASRRLAGDQETQYFGPGTRLLVL.

This clone was recorded once. This CDR3 is CAISGQETRYTF. The CDR3 DNA reads as TGTGCCATCAGTGGACAGGAAACGCGCTACACCTTC. The chain is built from TRBV10-3 and TRBJ1-2; TRBD1 might be the D (6 bases). The CDR3 runs 12 residues. CDR1 ENHRY and CDR2 SYGVKD come from the germline V gene. The V end lost 4 bases, the J end lost 9 bases, and 12 bases lay between the germline ends.

The gene calls are TRBV27 and TRBJ2-3, with TRBD2 matching 8 bases. The V segment lost 6 bases and the J segment 5 bases; nucleotides outside the gene matches: 7. Germline lookup yields CDR1 MNHEY and CDR2 SMNVEV (reference sequence). CDR3 size: 14 residues. This CDR3 is CASSETSAGDTQYF. CDR3 nucleotides: TGTGCCAGCAGCGAGACTAGCGCTGGAGATACGCAGTATTTT.

This clone appeared a single time. This chain uses TRBV11-2 with TRBJ1-6; D is undetermined. The V end lost 0 bases, the J end lost 0 bases, and 3 bases lay between the germline ends. The germline V gene encodes CDR1 SGHAT and CDR2 FQNNGV. This CDR3 region has 15 residues. The CDR3 DNA sequence: TGTGCCAGCAGCTTAGAACACTCCTATAATTCACCCCTCCACTTT. Translating gives CASSLEHSYNSPLHF.

The chain is built from TRBV24-1 and TRBJ1-2; D may be TRBD1 (6 bases). Germline loops: CDR1 KGHDR, CDR2 SFDVKD. The V end lost 5 bases, the J end lost 2 bases, and 11 bases lay between the germline ends. CDR3 length equals 14 residues. CDR3 nucleotide sequence: TGTGCCACCAGTGGAACCGACAGGAACTATGGCTACACCTTC. Translated: CATSGTDRNYGYTF.

CDR3 region: CASSYLDNNQPQHF. In DNA form, the CDR3 reads TGTGCCAGCAGTTACTTGGACAACAATCAGCCCCAGCATTTT. J is TRBJ1-5 and V is TRBV6-2 or TRBV6-3; D might be TRBD1 (5 bases). Germline V gives CDR1 MNHEY, CDR2 SVGEGT. The CDR3 has 14 residues. Deletions cut 1 base from V and 3 bases from J, with 7 bases between.

Of note for this clone: This same CDR3 is encoded by further DNA sequences in the sample. The chain carries TRBV28 and TRBJ2-2; the match to TRBD2 covers 11 bases. Germline V gene data show CDR1 as MDHEN and CDR2 as SYDVKM. Trimming cost V 5 bases and J 5 bases; bases outside gene matches: 4. The CDR3 has 15 amino acids. CDR3 sequence: CASSLGTSGTGELFF. The CDR3 coding sequence is TGTGCCAGCAGTCTTGGGACTAGCGGTACCGGGGAGCTGTTTTTT.

The chain has TRBV4-1 and TRBJ2-7; 10 positions agree with TRBD1. Trimming removed 5 bases from V and 5 bases from J; junction bases left unmatched: 6. Looked up from germline, CDR1 is MGHRA and CDR2 is YSYEKL. The CDR3 runs to 14 residues. CDR3 sequence (DNA): TGCGCCAGCAGCGCAGACAGGGGGCGCGACGAGCAGTACTTC. It yields the protein CASSADRGRDEQYF.

This clone was found once. V usage is TRBV30 and J usage is TRBJ1-4, with D maybe TRBD1 (6 bases). V lost 4 bases to trimming and J lost 1 base, with 10 bases between them. The CDR3 consists of 14 residues. The germline V gene encodes CDR1 GTSNPN and CDR2 SVGIG (reference sequence). The CDR3 loop is CAWTDRRTNEKLFF. The CDR3, as DNA: TGTGCCTGGACCGACAGGCGAACTAATGAAAAACTGTTTTTT.

This clone was observed a handful of times. Mismatch with germline at one junction end may stem from a read error. The genes are TRBV2 and TRBJ2-2; TRBD1 might be the D (5 bases). The CDR3 runs 14 residues. The germline V gene has CDR1 SNHLY and CDR2 FYNNEI. The CDR3 sequence is CAINRQSSTGQLFF. The CDR3 DNA is TGTGCCATTAACCGACAGTCATCCACCGGGCAGCTGTTTTTT.

The V gene is TRBV20-1, the J gene TRBJ2-7, with a tentative D call TRBD1 (6 bases). The V end was cut by 3 bases, the J end by 3 bases, with 15 bases between. The germline gives CDR1 DFQATT, CDR2 SNEGSKA (reference sequence). This CDR3 contains 14 residues. CDR3 bases: TGCAGTGCTAGTGGGTCAGGGGCCAGCTACGAGCAGTACTTC. Its protein is CSASGSGASYEQYF.

A remark on this clone: One end of the junction is discordant with germline, which a read error may explain. This rearrangement joins TRBV3-1 (or the pseudogene TRBV3-2) to TRBJ2-1, with D perhaps matching TRBD2 (5 bases). CDR3 length: 13 amino acids. CDR1 is LGHDT, CDR2 YNNKEL, per germline (reference sequence). The CDR3 here is CASSQAGRDERFF. CDR3 nucleotide sequence: TGTGCCAGCAGCCAAGCGGGTCGGGATGAGCGGTTCTTC.

This clone occurred once. This chain uses TRBV21-1 with TRBJ2-7; no check of the table's D call, TRBD2, against the DNA was made. TRBV21-1 is a pseudogene. The CDR3 runs 19 residues. This CDR3 reads CASSKVSLAGEEVMYEQYF. Here the CDR3 DNA reads TGTGCCAGCAGCAAAGTCTCCCTAGCGGGAGAAGAGGTTATGTACGAGCAGTACTTC.

Here the CDR3 reads CASSGGTGMNTEAFF. CDR3 bases: TGTGCCAGCAGCGGAGGGACAGGAATGAACACTGAAGCTTTCTTT. The chain uses TRBV7-8 and TRBJ1-1; 8 bases are a match to TRBD1. The CDR3 loop spans 15 amino acids. Germline CDR1 and CDR2: SGHVS and FQNEAQ. The ends lost 5 bases at V and 0 bases at J; junction bases unmatched: 5.

The chain recombines TRBV11-3 with TRBJ2-1; the match to TRBD2 covers 11 bases. There are 15 residues in the CDR3. V lost 1 base to trimming and J lost 6 bases; unmatched junction nucleotides: 2. Looked up from germline, CDR1 is SGHNT and CDR2 is YENEEA. The CDR3 region is CASSLALAGVNEQFF. In nucleotides, the CDR3 is TGTGCCAGCAGCTTAGCACTAGCGGGAGTCAATGAGCAGTTCTTC.

The V and J genes are TRBV7-9 and TRBJ1-2, with D possibly being TRBD1 (5 bases). CDR1 and CDR2 from the germline V gene are SEHNR and FQNEAQ (reference sequence). With 2 bases removed from V and 2 bases from J, the gap between germline ends came to 9 bases. The CDR3 extends over 14 amino acids. The CDR3 loop is CASSLTGPNYGYTF. CDR3 in DNA: TGTGCCAGCAGCTTAACAGGTCCAAACTATGGCTACACCTTC. Full variable domain (remainder filled in from reference TRBV7-9 and TRBJ1-2): DTGVSQNPRHKITKRGQNVTFRCDPISEHNRLYWYRQTLGQGPEFLTYFQNEAQLEKSRLLSDRFSAERPKGSFSTLEIQRTEQGDSAMYLCASSLTGPNYGYTFGSGTRLTVV.

The chain employs TRBV28 and TRBJ1-5; D uncertain. V dropped 2 bases and J dropped 6 bases, with 8 bases sitting between them. This CDR3 region has 13 residues. CDR1 MDHEN and CDR2 SYDVKM come from the germline V gene. The CDR3 nucleotides read TGTGCCAGCAGTTTACAGTTAATTCAGCCCCAGCATTTT. Amino acids: CASSLQLIQPQHF.

V gene TRBV5-1 combines with J gene TRBJ2-1; TRBD1 might be the D (6 bases). Trimming removed 2 bases at V and 5 bases at J, with 11 bases between. The length of the CDR3 is 14 residues. Per the germline V gene, CDR1 is SGHRS and CDR2 is YFSETQ. The CDR3: CASSFYGQNNEQFF. CDR3 bases: TGCGCCAGCAGCTTCTATGGACAGAACAATGAGCAGTTCTTC.

V is TRBV7-2 and J is TRBJ1-3; 7 bases map to TRBD1. Per germline, CDR1 SGHTA and CDR2 FQGNSA. V gave up 6 bases and J gave up 0 bases; unmatched junction bases: 5. CDR3 length: 15 residues. CDR3 protein: CASRRDRGSGNTIYF. CDR3 DNA: TGTGCCAGCAGAAGGGACAGAGGCTCTGGAAACACCATATATTTT.

The chain combines TRBV28 with TRBJ1-5; TRBD1 matches at 7 bases. The CDR3 has 15 residues. Unmatched junction bases numbered 9, after V lost 4 bases and J lost 6 bases. The germline V gene has CDR1 MDHEN and CDR2 SYDVKM. The CDR3: CASSSIDRVGQPQHF. CDR3 nucleotides: TGTGCCAGCAGTTCAATTGACAGGGTGGGTCAGCCCCAGCATTTT.

DNA of the CDR3: TGCGCCAGCAGCCTGACATCTTCCACCGGGGAGCTGTTTTTT. Amino acid sequence: CASSLTSSTGELFF. The rearrangement links TRBV4-1 to TRBJ2-2; D is uncertain. The V gene's germline CDR1 is MGHRA and CDR2 YSYEKL. Trimming pared 4 bases from V and 4 bases from J, leaving 10 bases between. The CDR3 has 14 residues.

The chain is built from TRBV5-8 and TRBJ1-5; no firm D call. Looked up from germline, CDR1 is SGHTS and CDR2 is YDEGEE. The CDR3 consists of 13 residues. V was cut by 2 bases and J by 0 bases, with 3 bases left in between. This CDR3 reads CASSFYSNQPQHF. The CDR3 bases are TGTGCCAGCAGCTTTTATAGCAATCAGCCCCAGCATTTT.

The chain recombines TRBV19 with TRBJ1-1; 8 nucleotides agree with TRBD1. The CDR3 totals 16 residues. V was pared by 0 bases and J by 6 bases, with 9 bases of the junction left unmatched. Germline CDR1 reads LNHDA; CDR2 reads SQIVND (reference sequence). For the CDR3, the DNA is TGTGCCAGTAGTATAGATCACAGGGGGTCTTGGGCTGAAGCTTTCTTT. Amino acid sequence: CASSIDHRGSWAEAFF.

This clone was found a few times. The genes are TRBV18 and TRBJ1-5, with TRBD1 matching 7 bases. Looked up from germline, CDR1 is KGHSH and CDR2 is LQKENI. V lost 3 bases to trimming and J lost 9 bases; unmatched junction nucleotides: 8. The CDR3 covers 14 residues. The CDR3 is CASSPGTAIGPQHF. The CDR3 DNA reads as TGTGCCAGCTCACCTGGGACAGCCATTGGGCCCCAGCATTTT.

V usage is TRBV5-5 and J usage is TRBJ2-7; D is possibly TRBD2 (5 bases). The CDR3 has 15 amino acids. V lost 0 bases and J lost 3, with 13 bases in between. The germline V gene has CDR1 SGHKS and CDR2 YYEKEE (reference sequence). The CDR3 DNA reads as TGTGCCAGCAGCTTGGGGGCGGGTGCCTACTACGAGCAGTACTTC. Translated: CASSLGAGAYYEQYF.

The V and J genes are TRBV7-2 and TRBJ1-3, with D possibly matching TRBD1 (5 bases). This CDR3 comprises 16 residues. Germline V gene data show CDR1 as SGHTA and CDR2 as FQGNSA. The V gene lost 0 bases and the J gene lost 0 bases, with 9 bases spanning the gap. CDR3 nucleotides: TGTGCCAGCAGCTTAGCAGGGGCAGGCTCTGGAAACACCATATATTTT. It codes for CASSLAGAGSGNTIYF.

The CDR3, as DNA: TGTGCCAGCTCACCCGGACAGGGGAAAGCCGGGGAGCTGTTTTTT. Amino acid sequence: CASSPGQGKAGELFF. The chain links TRBV18 to TRBJ2-2; 9 nucleotides agree with TRBD1. The CDR3 totals 15 residues. V lost 3 bases, J lost 6 bases, and 5 bases stayed unmatched. Per the germline V gene, CDR1 is KGHSH and CDR2 is LQKENI.

For the CDR3, the DNA is TGTGCCAGCAGCCCATGGGCAGGGGGCGCCTCCTACAATGAGCAGTTCTTC. This translates into CASSPWAGGASYNEQFF. The chain has TRBV4-2 and TRBJ2-1; 8 bases align to TRBD1. This CDR3 contains 17 residues. V was pared by 4 bases and J by 0 bases, with 8 bases of the junction left unmatched. Germline V lookup: CDR1 LGHNA, CDR2 YNFKEQ.